This T cell receptor beta chain was found in a study of PD-1 blockade in classical Hodgkin lymphoma. The data were produced by immunoSEQ multiplex PCR, yet TCRdb's version contains in-frame clones alone and is incomplete. The table lists more than 140,000 clones, around four fifths of them singletons. The patients all showed relapse after autologous stem cell transplantation, while their brentuximab vedotin exposure varied. The germline V gene encodes CDR1 MGHRA and CDR2 YSYEKL. V was clipped by 4 bases and J by 1 base, with 7 bases between them. This CDR3 comprises 13 residues. With regard to this clone: This sample includes further DNA sequences coding for the same CDR3.

The sequences come from peripheral blood mononuclear cells (PBMCs), collected before the second cycle of nivolumab. The chain has TRBV4-1 and TRBJ1-1; D might be TRBD1 (5 bases). The clonotype originates from a human donor with classical Hodgkin lymphoma. The CDR3 coding sequence is TGCGCCAGCAGCCTGCAGGGGAACACTGAAGCTTTCTTT. Protein sequence: CASSLQGNTEAFF.